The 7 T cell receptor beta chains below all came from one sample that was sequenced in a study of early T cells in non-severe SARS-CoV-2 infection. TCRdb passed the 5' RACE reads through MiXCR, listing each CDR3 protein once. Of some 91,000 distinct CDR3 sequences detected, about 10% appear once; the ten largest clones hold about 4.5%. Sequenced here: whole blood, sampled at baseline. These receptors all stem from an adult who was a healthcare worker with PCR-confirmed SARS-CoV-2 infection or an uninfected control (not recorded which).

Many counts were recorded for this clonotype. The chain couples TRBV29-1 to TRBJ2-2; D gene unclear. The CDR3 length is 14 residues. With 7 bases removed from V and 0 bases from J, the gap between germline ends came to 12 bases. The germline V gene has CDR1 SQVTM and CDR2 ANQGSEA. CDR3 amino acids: CSARAPANTGELFF. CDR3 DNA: TGCAGCGCCCGGGCTCCCGCGAACACCGGGGAGCTGTTTTTT.

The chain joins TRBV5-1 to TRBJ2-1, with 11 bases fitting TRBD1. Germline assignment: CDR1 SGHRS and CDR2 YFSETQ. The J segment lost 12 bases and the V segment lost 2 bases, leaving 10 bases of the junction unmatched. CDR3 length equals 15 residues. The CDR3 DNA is TGCGCCAGCAGCTTACTGGGACAGGGGGATTTAGGGCAGTTCTTC. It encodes CASSLLGQGDLGQFF.

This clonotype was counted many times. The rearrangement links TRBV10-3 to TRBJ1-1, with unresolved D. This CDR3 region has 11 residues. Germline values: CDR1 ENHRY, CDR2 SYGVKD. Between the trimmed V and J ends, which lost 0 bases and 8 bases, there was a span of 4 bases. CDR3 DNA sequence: TGTGCCATCAGTGAGTCTGGAGAAGCTTTCTTT. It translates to CAISESGEAFF.

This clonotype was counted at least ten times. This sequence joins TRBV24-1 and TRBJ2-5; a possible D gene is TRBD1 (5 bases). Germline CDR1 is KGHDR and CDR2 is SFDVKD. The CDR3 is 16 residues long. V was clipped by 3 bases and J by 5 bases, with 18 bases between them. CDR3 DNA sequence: TGTGCCACCAGTGATCCCGACAGCTACCTCCAGGAGACCCAGTACTTC. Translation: CATSDPDSYLQETQYF.

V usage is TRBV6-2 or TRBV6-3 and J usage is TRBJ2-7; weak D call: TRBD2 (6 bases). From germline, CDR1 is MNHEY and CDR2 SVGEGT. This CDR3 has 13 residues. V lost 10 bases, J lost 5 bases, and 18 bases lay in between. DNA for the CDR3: TGTGCCACTGGAGCCGGGGGATGGAACGAGCAGTACTTC. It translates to CATGAGGWNEQYF.

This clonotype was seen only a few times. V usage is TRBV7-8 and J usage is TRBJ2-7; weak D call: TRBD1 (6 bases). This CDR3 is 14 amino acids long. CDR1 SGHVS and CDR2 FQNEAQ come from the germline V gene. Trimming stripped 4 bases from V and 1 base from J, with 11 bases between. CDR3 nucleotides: TGTGCCAGCAGCTCTTGGACAGTATCCTACGAGCAGTACTTC. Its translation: CASSSWTVSYEQYF.

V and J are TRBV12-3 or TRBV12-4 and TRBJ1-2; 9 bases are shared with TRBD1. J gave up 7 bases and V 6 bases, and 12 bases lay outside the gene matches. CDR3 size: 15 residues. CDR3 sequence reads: CASSVFRQGEFGYTF. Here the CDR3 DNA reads TGTGCCAGCAGCGTTTTTAGACAGGGGGAATTTGGCTACACCTTC.